This T cell receptor (beta chain) was identified in a study of T cell repertoires in cytomegalovirus infection. Overall study context: Both a matching HLA type and CMV infection were indicated by public TCR beta signatures. Regarding the study as a whole: Based on cumulative public TCR beta family frequency, carriers of CMV plus the relevant HLA were identified.

This clonotype was seen more than once but under ten times. Its antigen is as yet unknown. Trimming took 7 bases from V and 7 from J; bases not matched to a gene: 11. There are 14 residues in the CDR3. Germline CDR1 SQVTM, CDR2 ANQGSEA. TCRdb reprocessed the reads with MiXCR, giving one entry per CDR3 protein. The data show some 130,000 distinct CDR3 sequences, with roughly a quarter seen just once and about a third held by the top ten. The source is a human donor in good health (CMV status not recorded). Some clones in this sample may be carry-over from other donors' samples. V gene TRBV29-1 combines with J gene TRBJ2-1; 9 bases fit TRBD2. Sequencing was performed on PBMCs, sequenced either directly or after in vitro stimulation (not recorded which). CDR3 region: CSASTSGGGNEQFF. The CDR3 nucleotides read TGCAGCGCCTCGACTAGCGGAGGTGGTAATGAGCAGTTCTTC.